The TCR beta chain described here comes from a study of CD8 T cells in Susac syndrome. RNA totalling 0.5 to 1 ug underwent reverse transcription with random hexamers. A single record per CDR3 protein comes from TCRdb applying MiXCR to the immunoSEQ multiplex PCR reads. This sample has roughly 120,000 distinct CDR3 sequences, with roughly 93% found just once. After removal of 2 bases from V and 5 bases from J, the junction contained 10 bases not matched to a gene. Germline V lookup: CDR1 SGHAT, CDR2 FQNNGV. The CDR3 is 16 amino acids. The sequence derives from a human donor with multiple sclerosis. The gene calls are TRBV11-2 and TRBJ1-1; TRBD1 matches 8 bases. The sequenced material came from CD4+ T cells from PBMCs. CDR3 residues: CASSLSQAGGRTEAFF. The CDR3 nucleotides are TGTGCCAGCAGCTTATCCCAAGCAGGGGGCCGGACTGAAGCTTTCTTT.